Below, 8 T cell receptor beta chains from the same sample are listed, as sequenced in a study of T cell repertoires in aging, cancer and after chemotherapy. TCR beta rearrangements were amplified from peripheral blood genomic DNA. Multiplex touch-down PCR with TRB-A/B primers amplified rearranged V-D-J TRB sequences. TCRdb processed the multiplex PCR reads anew with MiXCR; each CDR3 protein has one entry. Of approximately 13,000 distinct CDR3 sequences listed, less than 30% are singletons. The sequencing input was blood. These TCRs come from a human donor in good health.

Judged by abundance, this clonotype is medium-sized (0.01 to 0.1%). This chain uses TRBV29-1 with TRBJ2-2; D not certain. Trimming pared 2 bases from V and 6 bases from J, leaving 10 bases between. Germline V lookup: CDR1 SQVTM, CDR2 ANQGSEA. The CDR3 spans 13 residues. CDR3 bases: TGCAGCGTTGAACTAGGTACGGCCGGGGAGCTGTTTTTT. Amino acids: CSVELGTAGELFF.

This clonotype was recorded only once. The chain combines TRBV29-1 with TRBJ2-7, with 9 bases identical to TRBD2. The length of the CDR3 is 13 residues. CDR1 is SQVTM and CDR2 is ANQGSEA in the germline V gene. The V segment lost 4 bases and the J segment 1 base; nucleotides outside the gene matches: 2. The CDR3 loop is CSVGAGGSYEQYF. CDR3 nucleotide sequence: TGCAGCGTTGGGGCGGGGGGGTCCTACGAGCAGTACTTC.

By share, this clonotype ranks as medium-sized. The chain recombines TRBV29-1 with TRBJ1-3; no clear D. The length of the CDR3 is 14 residues. Trimming removed 4 bases from V and 2 bases from J, with 12 bases in between. Looked up from germline, CDR1 is SQVTM and CDR2 is ANQGSEA. The CDR3 nucleotides read TGCAGCGTTGGGGTGGGGTCCCCTGGAAACACCATATATTTT. It specifies CSVGVGSPGNTIYF.

By share, this clonotype ranks as medium-sized. This chain connects TRBV6-1 to TRBJ2-7; perhaps TRBD1 as D (6 bases). The CDR3 contains 13 residues. V dropped 5 bases and J dropped 2 bases, with 10 bases sitting between them. The germline V gene encodes CDR1 MNHNS and CDR2 SASEGT. The DNA of the CDR3 is TGTGCCAGCAGTCACAGGGCTCCCTACGAGCAGTACGTC. Encoded protein: CASSHRAPYEQYV.

This clonotype was recorded a few times. The chain links TRBV15 to TRBJ1-4, with 8 positions matching TRBD1. The junction had 12 bases not matched to a gene; V was cut back by 3 bases and J by 9 bases. The V gene's germline CDR1 is LNHNV and CDR2 YYDKDF (reference sequence). CDR3 length equals 16 residues. The CDR3 reads CATSRGHTGGAKKLFF. For the CDR3, the DNA is TGTGCCACCAGCAGGGGTCACACAGGGGGTGCAAAAAAACTGTTTTTT.

This clonotype occurred a few times. The CDR3 DNA sequence: TGCAGTGCTAGGAGGTCCGGGGGTGCCGGTGAGCAGTACGTC. Translated, it gives CSARRSGGAGEQYV. The rearrangement joins TRBV20-1 to TRBJ2-7, with D possibly TRBD2 on 6 matching bases. Trimming took off 3 bases at V and 7 bases at J, with 19 bases between the two ends. The CDR3 sequence is 14 residues long. The germline V gene has CDR1 DFQATT and CDR2 SNEGSKA (reference sequence).

This clonotype counts as medium-sized. The chain carries TRBV19 and TRBJ2-7; no clear D gene. The V gene lost 2 bases and the J gene lost 3 bases, with 11 bases spanning the gap. This CDR3 comprises 14 residues. In germline, CDR1 is LNHDA, CDR2 SQIVND (reference sequence). This CDR3 is CASSIPGPIYEQYF. In DNA form, the CDR3 reads TGTGCCAGTAGTATACCTGGACCGATCTACGAGCAGTACTTC.

The rearrangement uses TRBV6-1 and TRBJ1-5; TRBD1 matches at 8 bases. V was pared by 7 bases and J by 8 bases, with 13 bases of the junction left unmatched. The CDR3 extends over 15 amino acids. Germline CDR1 and CDR2: MNHNS and SASEGT. The CDR3: CASTKQGARDEPQHF. CDR3 nucleotide sequence: TGTGCCAGCACAAAGCAGGGGGCGCGGGATGAGCCCCAGCATTTT.